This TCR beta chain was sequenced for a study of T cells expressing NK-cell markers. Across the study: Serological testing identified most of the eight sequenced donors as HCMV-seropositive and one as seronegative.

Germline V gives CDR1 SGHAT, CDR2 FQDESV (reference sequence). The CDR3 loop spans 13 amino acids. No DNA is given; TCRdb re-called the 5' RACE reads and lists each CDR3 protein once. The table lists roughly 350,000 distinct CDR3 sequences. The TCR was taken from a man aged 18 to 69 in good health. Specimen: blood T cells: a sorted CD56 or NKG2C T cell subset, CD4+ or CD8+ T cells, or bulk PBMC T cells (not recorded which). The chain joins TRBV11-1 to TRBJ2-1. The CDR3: CASSLFFDNEQFF.